The TCR beta chain under discussion was sequenced for a study of technical replicates of blood from several donors. TCRdb's copy holds only in-frame clones and misses some; the assay was immunoSEQ multiplex PCR. The table lists 45,000 to 55,000 clones, around 94% of them singletons. The V and J ends lost 7 bases and 4 bases, in that order; junction bases with no gene match: 10. CDR3 length: 15 residues. Germline V gene data show CDR1 as SEHNR and CDR2 as FQNEAQ (reference sequence). The source material was T cells isolated from PBMCs. The clonotype comes from a human donor in good health. The chain recombines TRBV7-9 with TRBJ2-5, with TRBD1 identical over 9 bases. CDR3 nucleotides: TGTGCCAGCATCCACGGGGACAGGGATATAGAGACCCAGTACTTC. Its translation is CASIHGDRDIETQYF.